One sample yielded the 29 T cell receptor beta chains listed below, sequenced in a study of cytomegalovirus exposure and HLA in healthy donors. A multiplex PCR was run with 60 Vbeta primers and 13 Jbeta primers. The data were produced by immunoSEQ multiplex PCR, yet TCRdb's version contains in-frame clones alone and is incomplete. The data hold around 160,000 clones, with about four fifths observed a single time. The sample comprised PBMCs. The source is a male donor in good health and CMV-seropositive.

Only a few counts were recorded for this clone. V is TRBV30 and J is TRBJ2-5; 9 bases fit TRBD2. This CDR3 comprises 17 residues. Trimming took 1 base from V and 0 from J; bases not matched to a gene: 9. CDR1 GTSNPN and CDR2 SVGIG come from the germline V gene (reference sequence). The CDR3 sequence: CAWSGGSGGSYQETQYF. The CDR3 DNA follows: TGTGCCTGGAGTGGCGGGAGCGGGGGGAGCTACCAAGAGACCCAGTACTTC.

CDR3 sequence (DNA): TGCGCCAGCAGCTTGGAAGAGGTTGTTGGTTCACCCCTCCACTTT. Residues: CASSLEEVVGSPLHF. This chain links TRBV5-1 with TRBJ1-6; D gene unclear. This CDR3 spans 15 amino acids. CDR1 is SGHRS and CDR2 is YFSETQ in the germline V gene. V gave up 0 bases and J gave up 9 bases, with 13 bases separating them.

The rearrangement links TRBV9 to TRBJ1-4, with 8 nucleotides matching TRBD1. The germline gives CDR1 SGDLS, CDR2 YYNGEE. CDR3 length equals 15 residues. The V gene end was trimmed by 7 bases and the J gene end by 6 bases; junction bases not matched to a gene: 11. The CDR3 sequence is CASSPGTGPYEKLFF. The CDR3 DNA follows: TGTGCCAGCTCCCCCGGGACAGGCCCATATGAAAAACTGTTTTTT.

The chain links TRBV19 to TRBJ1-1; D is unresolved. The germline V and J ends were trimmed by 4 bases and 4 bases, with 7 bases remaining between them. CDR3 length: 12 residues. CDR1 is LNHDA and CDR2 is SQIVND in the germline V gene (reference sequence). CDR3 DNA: TGTGCCAGTAGTAGTCGGGGCACTGAAGCTTTCTTT. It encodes CASSSRGTEAFF.

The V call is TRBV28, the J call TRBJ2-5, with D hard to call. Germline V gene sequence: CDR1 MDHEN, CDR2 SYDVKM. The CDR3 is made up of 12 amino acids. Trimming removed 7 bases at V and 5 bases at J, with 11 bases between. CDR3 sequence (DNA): TGTGCCAGCACCCCGGGTTTCGAGACCCAGTACTTC. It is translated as CASTPGFETQYF.

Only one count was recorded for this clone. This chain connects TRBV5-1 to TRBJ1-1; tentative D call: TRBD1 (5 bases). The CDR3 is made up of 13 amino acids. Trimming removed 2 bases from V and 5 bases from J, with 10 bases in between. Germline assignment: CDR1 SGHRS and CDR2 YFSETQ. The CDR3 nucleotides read TGCGCCAGCAGCTTCCAGGGATCGACTGAAGCTTTCTTT. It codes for CASSFQGSTEAFF.

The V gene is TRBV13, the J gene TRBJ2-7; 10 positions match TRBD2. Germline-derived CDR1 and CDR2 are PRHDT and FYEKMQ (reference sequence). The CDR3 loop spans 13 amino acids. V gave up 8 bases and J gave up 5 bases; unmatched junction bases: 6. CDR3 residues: CASGLAGADEQYF. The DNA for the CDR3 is TGTGCCAGCGGTCTAGCGGGAGCCGACGAGCAGTACTTC.

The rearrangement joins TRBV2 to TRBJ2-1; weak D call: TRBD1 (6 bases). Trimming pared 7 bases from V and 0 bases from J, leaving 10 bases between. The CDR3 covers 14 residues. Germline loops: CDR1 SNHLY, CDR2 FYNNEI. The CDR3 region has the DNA TGTGCCAGCAAGAGGGGGAGCTCCTACAATGAGCAGTTCTTC. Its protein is CASKRGSSYNEQFF.

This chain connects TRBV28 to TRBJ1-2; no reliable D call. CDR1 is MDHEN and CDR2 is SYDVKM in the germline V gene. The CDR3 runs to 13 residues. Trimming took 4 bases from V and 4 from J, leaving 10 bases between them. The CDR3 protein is CASSYREFYGYTF. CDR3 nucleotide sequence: TGTGCCAGCAGTTATCGAGAGTTCTATGGCTACACCTTC.

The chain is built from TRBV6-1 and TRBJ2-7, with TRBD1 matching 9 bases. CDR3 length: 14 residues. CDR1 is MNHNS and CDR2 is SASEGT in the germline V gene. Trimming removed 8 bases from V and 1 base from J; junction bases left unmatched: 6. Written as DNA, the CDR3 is TGTGCCAGCTCCCAGGACAGGGGATCCTACGAGCAGTACTTC. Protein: CASSQDRGSYEQYF.

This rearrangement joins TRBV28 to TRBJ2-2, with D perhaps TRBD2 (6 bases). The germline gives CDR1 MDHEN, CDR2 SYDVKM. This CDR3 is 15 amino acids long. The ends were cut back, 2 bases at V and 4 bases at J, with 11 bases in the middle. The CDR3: CASSLRDLATGELFF. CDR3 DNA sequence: TGTGCCAGCAGTTTAAGGGACTTGGCCACCGGGGAGCTGTTTTTT.

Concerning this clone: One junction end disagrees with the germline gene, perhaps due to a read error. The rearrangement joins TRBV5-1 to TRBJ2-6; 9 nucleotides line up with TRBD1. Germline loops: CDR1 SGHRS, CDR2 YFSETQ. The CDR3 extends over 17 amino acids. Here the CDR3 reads CASSSGTGSSGANGLTF. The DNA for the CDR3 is TGCGCCAGCAGCTCCGGGACAGGGAGCTCTGGGGCCAACGGCCTGACTTTC.

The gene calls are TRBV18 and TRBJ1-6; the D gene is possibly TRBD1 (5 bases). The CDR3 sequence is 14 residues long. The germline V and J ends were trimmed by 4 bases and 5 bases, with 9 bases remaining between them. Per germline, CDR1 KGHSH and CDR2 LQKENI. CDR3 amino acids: CASSQGFDNSPLHF. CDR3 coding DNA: TGTGCCAGCTCACAGGGGTTTGATAATTCACCCCTCCACTTT. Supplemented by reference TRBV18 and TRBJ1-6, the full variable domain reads NAGVMQNPRHLVRRRGQEARLRCSPMKGHSHVYWYRQLPEEGLKFMVYLQKENIIDESGMPKERFSAEFPKEGPSILRIQQVVRGDSAAYFCASSQGFDNSPLHFGNGTRLTVT.

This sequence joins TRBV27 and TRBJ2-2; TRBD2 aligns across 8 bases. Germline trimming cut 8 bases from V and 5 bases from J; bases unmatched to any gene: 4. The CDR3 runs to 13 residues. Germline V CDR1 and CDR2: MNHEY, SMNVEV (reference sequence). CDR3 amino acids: CASRVAGTGELFF. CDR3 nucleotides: TGTGCCAGCCGAGTAGCGGGGACCGGGGAGCTGTTTTTT.

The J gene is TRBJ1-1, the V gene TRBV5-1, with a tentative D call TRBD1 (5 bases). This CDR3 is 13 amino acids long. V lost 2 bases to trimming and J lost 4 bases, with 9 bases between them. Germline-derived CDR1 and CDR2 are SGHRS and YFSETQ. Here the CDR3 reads CASSLGARTEAFF. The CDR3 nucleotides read TGCGCCAGCAGCTTAGGGGCCCGCACTGAAGCTTTCTTT.

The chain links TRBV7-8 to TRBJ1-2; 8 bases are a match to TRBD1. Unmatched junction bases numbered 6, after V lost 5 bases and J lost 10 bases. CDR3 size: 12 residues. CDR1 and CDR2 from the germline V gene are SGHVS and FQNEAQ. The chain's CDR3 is CASSLNRGFYTF. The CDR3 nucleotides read TGTGCCAGCAGCCTAAACAGGGGGTTCTACACCTTC.

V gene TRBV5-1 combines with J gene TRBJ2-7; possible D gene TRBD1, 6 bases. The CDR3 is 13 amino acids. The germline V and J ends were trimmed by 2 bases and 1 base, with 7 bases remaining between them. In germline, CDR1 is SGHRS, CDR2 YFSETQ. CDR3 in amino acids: CASSFDRSYEQYF. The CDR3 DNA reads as TGCGCCAGCAGCTTTGACAGGTCCTACGAGCAGTACTTC.

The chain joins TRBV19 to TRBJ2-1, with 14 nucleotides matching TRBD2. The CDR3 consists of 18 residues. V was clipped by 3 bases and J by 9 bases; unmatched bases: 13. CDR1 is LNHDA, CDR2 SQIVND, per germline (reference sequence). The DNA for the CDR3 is TGTGCCAGTAGTATTCCTTTCGCCGGGACTAGCGGGAGAGGTGAGCAGTTCTTC. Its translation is CASSIPFAGTSGRGEQFF.

In DNA, the CDR3 is TGTGCCAGTAGTATTGGCACTAGTTGGGATACGCAGTATTTT. Protein sequence: CASSIGTSWDTQYF. The chain joins TRBV19 to TRBJ2-3; weak D call: TRBD2 (5 bases). CDR3 length: 14 residues. V dropped 3 bases and J dropped 6 bases, with 13 bases sitting between them. Germline V gene sequence: CDR1 LNHDA, CDR2 SQIVND (reference sequence).

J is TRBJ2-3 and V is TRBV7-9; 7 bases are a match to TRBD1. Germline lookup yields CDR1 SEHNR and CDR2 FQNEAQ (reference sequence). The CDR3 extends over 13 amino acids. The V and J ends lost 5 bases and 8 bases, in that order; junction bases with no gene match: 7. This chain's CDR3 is CASSTQGIGTQYF. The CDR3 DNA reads TGTGCCAGCAGCACACAGGGGATAGGTACGCAGTATTTT.

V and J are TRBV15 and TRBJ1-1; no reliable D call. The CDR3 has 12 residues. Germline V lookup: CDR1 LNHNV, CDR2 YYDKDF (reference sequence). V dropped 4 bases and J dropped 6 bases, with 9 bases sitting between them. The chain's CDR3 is CATSTRFSEAFF. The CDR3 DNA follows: TGTGCCACCAGCACGAGGTTCTCTGAAGCTTTCTTT.

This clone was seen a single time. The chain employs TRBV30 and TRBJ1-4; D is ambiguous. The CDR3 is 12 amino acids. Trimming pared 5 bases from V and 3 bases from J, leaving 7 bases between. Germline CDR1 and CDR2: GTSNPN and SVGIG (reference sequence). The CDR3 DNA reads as TGTGCCTGGGGCGGGGCTAATGAAAAACTGTTTTTT. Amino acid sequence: CAWGGANEKLFF.

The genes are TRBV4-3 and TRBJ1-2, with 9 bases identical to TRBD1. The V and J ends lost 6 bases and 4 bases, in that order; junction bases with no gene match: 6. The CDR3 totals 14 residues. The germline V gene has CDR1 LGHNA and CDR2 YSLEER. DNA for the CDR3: TGCGCCAGCAGTCGGACAGGGGATTCCTATGGCTACACCTTC. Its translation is CASSRTGDSYGYTF.

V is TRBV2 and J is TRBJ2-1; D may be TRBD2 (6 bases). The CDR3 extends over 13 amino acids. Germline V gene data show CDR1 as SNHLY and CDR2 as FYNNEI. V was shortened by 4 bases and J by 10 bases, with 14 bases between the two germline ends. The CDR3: CASSGDSGWEQFF. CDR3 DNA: TGTGCCAGCAGTGGTGATAGCGGTTGGGAGCAGTTCTTC.

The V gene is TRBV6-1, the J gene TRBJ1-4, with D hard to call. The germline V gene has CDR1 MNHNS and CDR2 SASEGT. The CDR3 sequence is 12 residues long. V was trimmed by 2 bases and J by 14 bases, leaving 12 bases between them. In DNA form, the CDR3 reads TGTGCCAGCAGTGAAACGGGTCGAGTTCTGTTTTTT. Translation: CASSETGRVLFF.

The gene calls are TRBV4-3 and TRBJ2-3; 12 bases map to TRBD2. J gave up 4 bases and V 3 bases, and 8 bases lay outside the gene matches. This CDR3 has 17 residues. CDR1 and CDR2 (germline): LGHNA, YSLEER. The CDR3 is CASSQQSGTSGPDTQYF. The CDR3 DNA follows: TGCGCCAGCAGCCAGCAATCCGGGACTAGCGGGCCAGATACGCAGTATTTT.

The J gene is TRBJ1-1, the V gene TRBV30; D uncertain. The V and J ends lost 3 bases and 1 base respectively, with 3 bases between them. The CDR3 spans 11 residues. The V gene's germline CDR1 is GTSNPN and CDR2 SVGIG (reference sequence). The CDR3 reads CAWRQNTEAFF. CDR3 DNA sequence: TGTGCCTGGAGACAGAACACTGAAGCTTTCTTT.

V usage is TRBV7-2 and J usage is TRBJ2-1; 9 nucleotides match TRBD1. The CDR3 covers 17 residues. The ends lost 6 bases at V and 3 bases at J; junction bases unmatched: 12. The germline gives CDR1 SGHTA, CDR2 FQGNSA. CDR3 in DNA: TGTGCCAGCAGAAAACTGGGACAGGGAGAGGGCTACAATGAGCAGTTCTTC. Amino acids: CASRKLGQGEGYNEQFF.

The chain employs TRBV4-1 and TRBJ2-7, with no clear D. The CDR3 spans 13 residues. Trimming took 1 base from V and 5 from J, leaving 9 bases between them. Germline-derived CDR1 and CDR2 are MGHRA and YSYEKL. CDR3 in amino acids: CASSQGLHDEQYF. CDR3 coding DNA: TGCGCCAGCAGCCAAGGGCTCCATGACGAGCAGTACTTC.